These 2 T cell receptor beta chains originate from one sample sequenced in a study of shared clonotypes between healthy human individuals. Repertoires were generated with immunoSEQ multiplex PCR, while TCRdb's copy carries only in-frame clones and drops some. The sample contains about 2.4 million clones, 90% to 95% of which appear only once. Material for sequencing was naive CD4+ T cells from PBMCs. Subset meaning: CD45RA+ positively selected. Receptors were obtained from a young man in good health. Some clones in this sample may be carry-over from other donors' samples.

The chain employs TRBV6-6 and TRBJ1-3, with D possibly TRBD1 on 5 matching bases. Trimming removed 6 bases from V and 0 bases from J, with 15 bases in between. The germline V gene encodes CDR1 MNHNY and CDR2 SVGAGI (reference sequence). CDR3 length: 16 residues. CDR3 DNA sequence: TGTGCCAGCAGCCTTCCGGGACGGCCCTCTGGAAACACCATATATTTT. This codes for CASSLPGRPSGNTIYF.

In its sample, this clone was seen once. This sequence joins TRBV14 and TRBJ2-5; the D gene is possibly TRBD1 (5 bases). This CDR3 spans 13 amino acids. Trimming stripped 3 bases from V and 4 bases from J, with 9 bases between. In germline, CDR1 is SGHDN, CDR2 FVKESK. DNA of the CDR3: TGTGCCAGCAGCCACGGGCAGGGAGAGACCCAGTACTTC. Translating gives CASSHGQGETQYF.